Presented here are 10 T cell receptor beta chains from one specimen sequenced in a study of blood T cells in healthy people across ages. The use of a sample-barcoded 5' primer and a J-beta primer mix characterized a second PCR of roughly 7 to 11 cycles. From the 5' RACE reads, TCRdb called clonotypes with MiXCR, one entry per CDR3 protein. There are about 900,000 distinct CDR3 sequences in the sample; around 68% occur only once, and roughly a quarter lies in the top ten. Material for sequencing was blood. The receptors come from a man aged 25 to 45 in good health.

The V and J genes are TRBV6-5 and TRBJ2-5; possible D gene TRBD1, 5 bases. This CDR3 has 13 residues. From germline, CDR1 is MNHEY and CDR2 SVGAGI. Trimming stripped 6 bases from V and 1 base from J, with 9 bases between. The CDR3 reads CASRQGPQETQYF. Here the CDR3 DNA reads TGTGCCAGCAGGCAGGGTCCCCAAGAGACCCAGTACTTC.

The CDR3 spells CASRPDRGGYEQYF. The CDR3 coding sequence is TGTGCCAGCAGGCCGGACAGGGGTGGTTACGAGCAGTACTTC. The chain joins TRBV5-4 to TRBJ2-7, with 9 bases identical to TRBD1. The CDR3 sequence is 14 residues long. The germline V gene encodes CDR1 SGHNT and CDR2 YYREEE (reference sequence). Losses at the gene ends were 5 bases for V and 4 bases for J; bases not matched to a gene: 7.

The chain links TRBV27 to TRBJ2-3; D possibly matches TRBD1 or TRBD2 (6 bases each). This CDR3 region has 13 residues. V lost 1 base and J 6 bases, leaving 8 bases between the germline ends. Germline lookup yields CDR1 MNHEY and CDR2 SMNVEV (reference sequence). CDR3 sequence: CASSLYGGDTQYF. CDR3 DNA sequence: TGTGCCAGCAGTTTATACGGGGGCGATACGCAGTATTTT.

The rearrangement joins TRBV20-1 to TRBJ2-5; 7 bases agree with TRBD1. The V and J ends lost 6 bases and 5 bases, in that order; junction bases with no gene match: 3. Per germline, CDR1 DFQATT and CDR2 SNEGSKA (reference sequence). This CDR3 has 11 amino acids. The CDR3 region is CSATGLETQYF. The CDR3 nucleotides read TGCAGTGCGACAGGGCTGGAGACCCAGTACTTC.

This chain uses TRBV12-3 or TRBV12-4 with TRBJ2-3; D is uncertain. V was pared by 1 base and J by 7 bases, with 6 bases between. The length of the CDR3 is 12 residues. CDR3 region: CASSLEGHTQYF. In nucleotides, the CDR3 is TGTGCCAGCAGTTTAGAGGGTCATACGCAGTATTTT.

This sequence joins TRBV25-1 and TRBJ2-4; 7 bases map to TRBD1. TRBJ2-5 explains the end of the DNA better; the J call may be wrong. CDR1 and CDR2 from the germline V gene are MGHDK and SYGVNS. This CDR3 spans 14 amino acids. For the CDR3, the DNA is TGTGCCAGCCGAGGGGGCAGGGCAACGGAGACCCAGTACTTC. As protein: CASRGGRATETQYF.

This clonotype has only a few counts. This chain connects TRBV28 to TRBJ2-7, with D perhaps TRBD1 (6 bases). Germline V gene data show CDR1 as MDHEN and CDR2 as SYDVKM. The CDR3 totals 13 residues. The V end was cut by 6 bases, the J end by 6 bases, with 15 bases between. The CDR3 DNA reads TGTGCCAGCAGCCAAGGGACACTTTCCGAGCAGTACTTC. Its protein is CASSQGTLSEQYF.

A few counts support this clonotype. This rearrangement joins TRBV11-1 to TRBJ2-7; D might be TRBD1 (6 bases). Germline V lookup: CDR1 SGHAT, CDR2 FQDESV (reference sequence). This CDR3 is 13 amino acids long. V was pared by 3 bases and J by 2 bases, with 8 bases between. In DNA, the CDR3 is TGTGCCAGCAGCTTCGGGACAACCTACGAGCAGTACTTC. Translating it yields CASSFGTTYEQYF.

The chain is built from TRBV6-2 or TRBV6-3 and TRBJ2-4; perhaps TRBD1 as D (5 bases). The end of the DNA aligns better with TRBJ2-5, so the J call may be wrong. In germline, CDR1 is MNHEY, CDR2 SVGEGT. The CDR3 has 13 residues. CDR3 sequence reads: CASSAVTEETQYF. The CDR3 DNA reads TGTGCCAGCAGTGCTGTGACAGAGGAGACCCAGTACTTC.

The chain uses TRBV29-1 and TRBJ2-7, with unresolved D. Trimming pared 4 bases from V and 4 bases from J, leaving 14 bases between. This CDR3 spans 13 amino acids. CDR1 SQVTM and CDR2 ANQGSEA come from the germline V gene. The CDR3 sequence: CSVVLGSTYEQYF. CDR3 nucleotides: TGCAGCGTTGTGTTAGGTTCCACTTACGAGCAGTACTTC.